The present TCR beta chain was sequenced within a study of Graves' ophthalmopathy and Graves' hyperthyroidism. The germline V gene has CDR1 MNHEY and CDR2 SVGAGI. The V end lost 7 bases, the J end lost 0 bases, and 10 bases lay between the germline ends. This CDR3 is 14 amino acids long. From RNA, the CDR3 regions of TCR beta chains were amplified and sequenced. A first-round RT-PCR used HTBI primers, followed by a second-round multiplex PCR. TCRdb used MiXCR to reprocess the multiplex PCR reads, holding one entry per CDR3 protein. This table holds about 220,000 distinct CDR3 sequences, roughly 21% found once. The sample holds many counts of this clonotype.

This clonotype was obtained from a woman in her 50s with Graves' ophthalmopathy. The rearrangement links TRBV6-5 to TRBJ1-5; D remains unclear. Sequenced: peripheral blood. The CDR3 spells CASNTHNSNQPQHF. CDR3 DNA: TGTGCCAGCAACACACACAATAGCAATCAGCCCCAGCATTTT.